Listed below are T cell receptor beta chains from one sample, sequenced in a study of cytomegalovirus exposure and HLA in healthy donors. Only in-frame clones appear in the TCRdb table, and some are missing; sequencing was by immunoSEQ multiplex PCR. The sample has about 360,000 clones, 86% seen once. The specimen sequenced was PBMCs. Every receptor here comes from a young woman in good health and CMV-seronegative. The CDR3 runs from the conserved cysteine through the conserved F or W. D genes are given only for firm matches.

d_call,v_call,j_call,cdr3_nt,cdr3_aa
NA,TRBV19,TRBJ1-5,TGTGCCAGTAGTGATCTCAGGGTACATCAGCCCCAGCATTTT,CASSDLRVHQPQHF
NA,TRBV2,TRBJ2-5,TGTGCCAGCAGTGAAGCCGGGGGAGTTGAGACCCAGTACTTC,CASSEAGGVETQYF
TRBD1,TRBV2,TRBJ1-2,TGTGCCAGCAGTCGGACAGGGGGCGAGAATGGCTACACCTTC,CASSRTGGENGYTF
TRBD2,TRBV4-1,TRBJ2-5,TGCGCCAGCAGCCTCCAGACTAGCGGGTTTGCCCAAGAGACCCAGTACTTC,CASSLQTSGFAQETQYF
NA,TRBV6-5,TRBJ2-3,TGTGCCAGCAGTGGAGGGACCGAGGAGTATTTT,CASSGGTEEYF
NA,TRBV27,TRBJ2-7,TGTGCCAGCAGTTTTACCGGAGGGAACTACGAGCAGTACTTC,CASSFTGGNYEQYF
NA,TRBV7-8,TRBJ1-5,TGTGCCAGCAGCTTAGCGAGCCGAAATTACAATCAGCCCCAGCATTTT,CASSLASRNYNQPQHF
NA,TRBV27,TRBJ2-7,TGTGCCAGCAGTCCCATAGGGGGCTACGAGCAGTACTTC,CASSPIGGYEQYF
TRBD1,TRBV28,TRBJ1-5,TGTGCCAGCAGTTTAAGCCTGGGACAGGGGGCAGGTCAGCCCCAGCATTTT,CASSLSLGQGAGQPQHF
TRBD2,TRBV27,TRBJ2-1,TGTGCCAGTGGGGTTTTTGGCCCTAGCGGGATGAATGAGCAGTTCTTC,CASGVFGPSGMNEQFF
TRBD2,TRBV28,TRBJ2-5,TGTGCCAGCAGTTTCCCCGGGACTAGCGGGAGCGAGACCCAGTACTTC,CASSFPGTSGSETQYF
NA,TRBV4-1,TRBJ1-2,TGCGCCAGCAGCCAAGAGGGACTTTATGGCTACACCTTC,CASSQEGLYGYTF
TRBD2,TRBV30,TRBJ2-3,TGTGCCTGGCGGAGAGCGGGAGTGAGCACAGATACGCAGTATTTT,CAWRRAGVSTDTQYF
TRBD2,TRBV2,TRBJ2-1,TGTGCCAGCGGCTGGACTAGCTATGAGCAGTTCTTC,CASGWTSYEQFF
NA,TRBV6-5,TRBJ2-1,TGTGCCAGCAGTTACTCGCAGTACAATGAGCAGTTCTTC,CASSYSQYNEQFF
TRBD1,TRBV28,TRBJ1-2,TGTGCCAGCAGCAAAGCAGGGGGCCGTAGCTATGGCTACACCTTC,CASSKAGGRSYGYTF
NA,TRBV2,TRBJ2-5,TGTGCCAGCAGTGGTTCGCAGTTCCAAGAGACCCAGTACTTC,CASSGSQFQETQYF